The clone carrying this T cell receptor (beta chain) came up once. This specimen comes from a study of blood T cell repertoires in COVID-19. Background on the study: Material from acute and convalescent COVID-19 was sourced from the United States, Italy and Spain.

CDR1 WNHNN and CDR2 SYGVQD come from the germline V gene (reference sequence). The CDR3 loop spans 15 amino acids. Trimming pared 3 bases from V and 1 base from J, leaving 11 bases between. Sequenced by immunoSEQ multiplex PCR; TCRdb stores in-frame clones only, minus some. The table lists approximately 74,000 clones, approximately 90% of them singletons, with roughly 1.2% in the top ten. The V gene is TRBV10-1, the J gene TRBJ2-3; tentative D call: TRBD2 (5 bases). This TCR came from a woman in her fifties or sixties with acute or convalescent COVID-19. Sequencing was done on a sample of peripheral blood. The chain's CDR3 is CASSDERVGTDTQYF. CDR3 sequence (DNA): TGCGCCAGCAGTGATGAGAGGGTGGGCACAGATACGCAGTATTTT.